This TCR beta chain was identified during a study of identical twins. Template switching, a step in the protocol, added a universal primer site, and cDNA carried unique molecular identifiers. Via MiXCR, TCRdb re-called the 5' RACE reads, giving one row per CDR3 protein. The table includes around 500,000 distinct CDR3 sequences, 14% detected once. Study-wide findings and caveats: The authors drew conclusions from cross-sectional statistical analysis rather than following the same donors. Out-of-frame beta chain sequences displayed weaker excess sharing between twins. Insertions were fewer in abundant cord blood beta clonotypes, whereas memory repertoires showed none of this pattern.

Trimming cost V 5 bases and J 5 bases, with 13 bases left between them. CDR1 MNHNS and CDR2 SASEGT come from the germline V gene. This CDR3 is built from 13 residues. In the case of this clonotype: As yet, its antigen is unknown.

Separately, the same data were catalogued under a study of yellow fever vaccine responses in identical twins.

The clonotype originates from a woman younger than 30 in good health. Material: CD4+ T cells sorted from blood. J is TRBJ2-7 and V is TRBV6-1, with TRBD2 as a possible D gene (5 bases). The CDR3 coding sequence is TGTGCCAGCAGTCGGGAAACTAGAAACGAGCAGTACTTC. Its translation: CASSRETRNEQYF.